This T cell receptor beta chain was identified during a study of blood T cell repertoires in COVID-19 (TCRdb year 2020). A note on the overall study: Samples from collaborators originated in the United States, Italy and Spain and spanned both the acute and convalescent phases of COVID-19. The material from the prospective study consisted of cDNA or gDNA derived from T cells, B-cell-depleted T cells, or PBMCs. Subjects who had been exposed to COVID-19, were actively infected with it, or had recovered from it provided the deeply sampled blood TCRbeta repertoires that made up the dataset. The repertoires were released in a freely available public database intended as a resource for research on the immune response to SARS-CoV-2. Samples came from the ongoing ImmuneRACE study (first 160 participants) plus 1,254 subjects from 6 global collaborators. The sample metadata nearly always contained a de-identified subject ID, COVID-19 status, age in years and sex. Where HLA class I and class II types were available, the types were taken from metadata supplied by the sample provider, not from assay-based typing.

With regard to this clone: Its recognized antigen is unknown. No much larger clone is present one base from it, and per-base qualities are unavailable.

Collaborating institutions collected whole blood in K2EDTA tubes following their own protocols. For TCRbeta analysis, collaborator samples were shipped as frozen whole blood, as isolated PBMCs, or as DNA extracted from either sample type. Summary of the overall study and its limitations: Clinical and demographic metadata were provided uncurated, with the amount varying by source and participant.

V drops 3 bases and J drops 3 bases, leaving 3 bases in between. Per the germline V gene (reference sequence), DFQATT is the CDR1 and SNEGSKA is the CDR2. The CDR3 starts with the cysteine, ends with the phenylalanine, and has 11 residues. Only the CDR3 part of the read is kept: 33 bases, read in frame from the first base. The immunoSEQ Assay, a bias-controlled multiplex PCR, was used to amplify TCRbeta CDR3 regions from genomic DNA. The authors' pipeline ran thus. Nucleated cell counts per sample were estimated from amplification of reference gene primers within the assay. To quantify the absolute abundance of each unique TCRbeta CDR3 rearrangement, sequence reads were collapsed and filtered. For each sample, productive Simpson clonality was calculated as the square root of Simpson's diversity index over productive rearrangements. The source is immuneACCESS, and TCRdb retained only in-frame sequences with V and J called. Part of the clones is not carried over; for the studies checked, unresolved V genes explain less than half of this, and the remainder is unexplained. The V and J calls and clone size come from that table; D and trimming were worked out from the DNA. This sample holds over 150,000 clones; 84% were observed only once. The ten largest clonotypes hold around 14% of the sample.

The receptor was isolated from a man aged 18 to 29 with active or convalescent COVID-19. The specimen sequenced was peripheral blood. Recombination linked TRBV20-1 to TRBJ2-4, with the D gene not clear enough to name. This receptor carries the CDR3 CSASLKNIQYF. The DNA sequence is TGCAGTGCTAGCCTCAAAAACATTCAGTACTTC.